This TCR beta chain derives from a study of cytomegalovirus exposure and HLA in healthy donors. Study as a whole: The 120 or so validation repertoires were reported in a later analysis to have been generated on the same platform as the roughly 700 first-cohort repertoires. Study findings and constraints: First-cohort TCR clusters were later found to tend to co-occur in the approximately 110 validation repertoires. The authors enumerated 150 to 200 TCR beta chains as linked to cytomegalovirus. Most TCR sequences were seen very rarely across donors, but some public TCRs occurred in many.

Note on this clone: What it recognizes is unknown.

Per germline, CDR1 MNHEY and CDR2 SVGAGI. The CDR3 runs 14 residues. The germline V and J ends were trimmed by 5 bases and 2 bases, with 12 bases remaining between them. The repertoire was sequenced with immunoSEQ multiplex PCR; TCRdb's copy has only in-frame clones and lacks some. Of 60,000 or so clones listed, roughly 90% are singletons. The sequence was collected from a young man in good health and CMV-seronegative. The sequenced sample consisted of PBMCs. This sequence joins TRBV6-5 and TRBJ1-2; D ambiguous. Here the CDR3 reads CASSPLGGNYGYTF. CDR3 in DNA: TGTGCCAGCAGTCCCTTGGGAGGGAACTATGGCTACACCTTC.